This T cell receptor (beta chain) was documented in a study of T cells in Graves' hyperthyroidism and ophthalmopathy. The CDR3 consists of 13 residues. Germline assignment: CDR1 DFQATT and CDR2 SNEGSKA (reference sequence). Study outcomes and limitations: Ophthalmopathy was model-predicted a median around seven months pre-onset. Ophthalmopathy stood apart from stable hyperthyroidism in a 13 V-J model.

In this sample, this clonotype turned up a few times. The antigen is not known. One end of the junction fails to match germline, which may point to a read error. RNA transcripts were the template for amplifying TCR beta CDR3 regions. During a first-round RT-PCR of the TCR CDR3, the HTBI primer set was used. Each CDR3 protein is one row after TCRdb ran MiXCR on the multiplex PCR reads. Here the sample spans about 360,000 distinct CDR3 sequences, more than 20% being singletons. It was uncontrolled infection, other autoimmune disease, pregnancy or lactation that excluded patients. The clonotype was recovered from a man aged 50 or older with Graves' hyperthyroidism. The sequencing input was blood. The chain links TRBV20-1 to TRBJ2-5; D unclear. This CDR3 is CSARVTIGETQYF. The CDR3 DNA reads TGCAGTGCAAGAGTGACAATTGGAGAGACCCAGTACTTC.